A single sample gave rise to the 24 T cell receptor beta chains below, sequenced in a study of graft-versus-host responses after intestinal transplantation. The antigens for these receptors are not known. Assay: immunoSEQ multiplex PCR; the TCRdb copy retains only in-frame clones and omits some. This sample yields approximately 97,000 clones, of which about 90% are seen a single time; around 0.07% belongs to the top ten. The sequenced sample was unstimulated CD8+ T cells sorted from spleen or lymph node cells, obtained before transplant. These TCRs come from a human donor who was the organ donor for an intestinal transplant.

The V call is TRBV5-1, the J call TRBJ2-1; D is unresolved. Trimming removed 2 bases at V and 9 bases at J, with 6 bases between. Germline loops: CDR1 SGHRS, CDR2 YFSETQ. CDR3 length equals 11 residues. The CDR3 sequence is CASSLFSEQFF. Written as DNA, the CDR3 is TGCGCCAGCAGCTTATTCAGTGAGCAGTTCTTC. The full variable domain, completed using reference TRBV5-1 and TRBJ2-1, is KAGVTQTPRYLIKTRGQQVTLSCSPISGHRSVSWYQQTPGQGLQFLFEYFSETQRNKGNFPGRFSGRQFSNSRSEMNVSTLELGDSALYLCASSLFSEQFFGPGTRLTVL.

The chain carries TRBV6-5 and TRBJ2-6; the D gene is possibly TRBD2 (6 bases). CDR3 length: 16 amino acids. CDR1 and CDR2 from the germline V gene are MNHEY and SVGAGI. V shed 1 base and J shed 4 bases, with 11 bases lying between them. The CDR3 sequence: CASSYYGGSGANVLTF. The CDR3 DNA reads TGTGCCAGCAGTTACTATGGGGGGTCGGGGGCCAACGTCCTGACTTTC.

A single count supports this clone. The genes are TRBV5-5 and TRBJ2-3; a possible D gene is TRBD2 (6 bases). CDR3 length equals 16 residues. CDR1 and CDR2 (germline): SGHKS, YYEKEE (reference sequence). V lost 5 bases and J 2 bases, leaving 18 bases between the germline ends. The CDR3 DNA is TGTGCCAGCAGTTATACACCGGAGGGCCACACAGATACGCAGTATTTT. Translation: CASSYTPEGHTDTQYF.

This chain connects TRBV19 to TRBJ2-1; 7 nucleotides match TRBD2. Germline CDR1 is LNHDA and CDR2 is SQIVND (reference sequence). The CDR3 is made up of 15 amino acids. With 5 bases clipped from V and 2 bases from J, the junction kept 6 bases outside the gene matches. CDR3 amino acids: CASSGGGGPYNEQFF. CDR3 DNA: TGTGCCAGTAGTGGCGGGGGAGGACCCTACAATGAGCAGTTCTTC.

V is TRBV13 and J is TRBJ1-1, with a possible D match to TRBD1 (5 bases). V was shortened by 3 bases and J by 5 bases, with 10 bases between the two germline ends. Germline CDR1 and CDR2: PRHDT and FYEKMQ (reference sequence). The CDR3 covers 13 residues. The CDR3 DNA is TGTGCCAGCAGCTTCAGGGTGGGGACTGAAGCTTTCTTT. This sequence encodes CASSFRVGTEAFF.

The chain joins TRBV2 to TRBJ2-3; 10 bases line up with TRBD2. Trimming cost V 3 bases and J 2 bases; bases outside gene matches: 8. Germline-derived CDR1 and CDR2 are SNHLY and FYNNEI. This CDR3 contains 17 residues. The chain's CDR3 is CASSDDSGGPSTDTQYF. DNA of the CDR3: TGTGCCAGCAGTGATGATAGCGGGGGGCCGTCCACAGATACGCAGTATTTT.

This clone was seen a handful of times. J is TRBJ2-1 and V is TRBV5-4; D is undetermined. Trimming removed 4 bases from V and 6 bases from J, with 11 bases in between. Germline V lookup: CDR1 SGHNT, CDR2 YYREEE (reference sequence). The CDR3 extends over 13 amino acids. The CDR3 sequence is CASSLAVINEQFF. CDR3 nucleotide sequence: TGTGCCAGCAGCCTGGCGGTAATCAATGAGCAGTTCTTC.

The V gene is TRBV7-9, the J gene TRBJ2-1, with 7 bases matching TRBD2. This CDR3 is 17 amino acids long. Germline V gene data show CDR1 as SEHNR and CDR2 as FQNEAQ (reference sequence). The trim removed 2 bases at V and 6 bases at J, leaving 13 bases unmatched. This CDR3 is CASSLPKRGGPLNEQFF. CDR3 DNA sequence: TGTGCCAGCAGCTTACCGAAGCGGGGAGGCCCACTCAATGAGCAGTTCTTC.

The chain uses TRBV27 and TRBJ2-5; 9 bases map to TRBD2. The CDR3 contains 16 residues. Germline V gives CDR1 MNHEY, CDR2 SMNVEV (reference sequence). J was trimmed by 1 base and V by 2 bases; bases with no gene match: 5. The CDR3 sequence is CASSLSLAGPQETQYF. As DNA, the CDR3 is TGTGCCAGCAGTTTAAGTCTAGCGGGGCCCCAAGAGACCCAGTACTTC.

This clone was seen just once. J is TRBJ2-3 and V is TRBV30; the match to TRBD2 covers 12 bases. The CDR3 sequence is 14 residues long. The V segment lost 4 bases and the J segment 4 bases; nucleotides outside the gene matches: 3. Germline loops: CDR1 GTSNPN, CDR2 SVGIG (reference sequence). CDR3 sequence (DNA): TGTGCCTGGAATCTAGCGGGAGGGGCAGATACGCAGTATTTT. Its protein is CAWNLAGGADTQYF. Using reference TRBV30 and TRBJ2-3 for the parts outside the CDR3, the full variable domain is SQTIHQWPATLVQPVGSPLSLECTVEGTSNPNLYWYRQAAGRGLQLLFYSVGIGQISSEVPQNLSASRPQDRQFILSSKKLLLSDSGFYLCAWNLAGGADTQYFGPGTRLTVL.

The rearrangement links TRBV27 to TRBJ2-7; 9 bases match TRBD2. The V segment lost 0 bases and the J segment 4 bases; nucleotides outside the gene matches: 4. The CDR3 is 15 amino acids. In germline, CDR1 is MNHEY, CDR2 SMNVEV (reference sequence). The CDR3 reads CASSLSRLAEYEQYF. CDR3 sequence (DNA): TGTGCCAGCAGTTTATCGAGACTAGCGGAATACGAGCAGTACTTC.

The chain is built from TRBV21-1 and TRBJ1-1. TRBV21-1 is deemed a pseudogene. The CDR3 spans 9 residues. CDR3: CASAPEAFF. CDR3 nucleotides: TGTGCCAGCGCGCCTGAAGCTTTCTTT.

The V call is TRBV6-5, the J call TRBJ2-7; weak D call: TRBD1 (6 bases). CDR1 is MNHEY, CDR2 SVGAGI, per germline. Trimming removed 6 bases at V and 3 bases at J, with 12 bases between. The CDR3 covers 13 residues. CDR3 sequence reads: CASSNGQIYEQYF. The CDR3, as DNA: TGTGCCAGCAGCAACGGACAGATCTACGAGCAGTACTTC.

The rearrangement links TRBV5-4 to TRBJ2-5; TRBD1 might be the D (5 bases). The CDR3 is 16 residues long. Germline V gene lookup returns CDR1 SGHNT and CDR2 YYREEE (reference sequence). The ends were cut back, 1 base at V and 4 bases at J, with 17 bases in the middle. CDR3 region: CASSLLGVGLRETQYF. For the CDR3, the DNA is TGTGCCAGCAGCTTGTTAGGGGTAGGGTTACGAGAGACCCAGTACTTC.

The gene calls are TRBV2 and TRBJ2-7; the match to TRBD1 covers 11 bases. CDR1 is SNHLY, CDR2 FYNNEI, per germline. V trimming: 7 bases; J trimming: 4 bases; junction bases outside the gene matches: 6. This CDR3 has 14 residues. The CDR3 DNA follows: TGTGCCAGCACCTACCGGGACAGGGGGTACGAGCAGTACTTC. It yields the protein CASTYRDRGYEQYF. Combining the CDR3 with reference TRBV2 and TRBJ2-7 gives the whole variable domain EPEVTQTPSHQVTQMGQEVILRCVPISNHLYFYWYRQILGQKVEFLVSFYNNEISEKSEIFDDQFSVERPDGSNFTLKIRSTKLEDSAMYFCASTYRDRGYEQYFGPGTRLTVT.

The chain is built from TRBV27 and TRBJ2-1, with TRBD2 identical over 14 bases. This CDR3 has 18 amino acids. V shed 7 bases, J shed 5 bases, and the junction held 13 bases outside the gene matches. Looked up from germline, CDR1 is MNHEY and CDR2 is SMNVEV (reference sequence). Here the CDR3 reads CASKLSPLTSGRDNEQFF. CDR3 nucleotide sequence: TGTGCCAGCAAACTTAGCCCACTGACTAGCGGGAGGGACAATGAGCAGTTCTTC.

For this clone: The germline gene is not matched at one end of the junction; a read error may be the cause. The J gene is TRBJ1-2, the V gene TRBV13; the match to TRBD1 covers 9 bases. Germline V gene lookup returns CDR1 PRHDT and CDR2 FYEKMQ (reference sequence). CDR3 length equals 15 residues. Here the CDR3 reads CASGLAGQGKYGYTF. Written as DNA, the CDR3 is TGTGCCAGCGGCTTAGCCGGACAGGGGAAATATGGCTACACCTTC.

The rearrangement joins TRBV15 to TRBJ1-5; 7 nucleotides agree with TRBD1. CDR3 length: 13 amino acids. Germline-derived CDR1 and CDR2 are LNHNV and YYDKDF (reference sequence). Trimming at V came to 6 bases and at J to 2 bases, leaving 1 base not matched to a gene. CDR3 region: CATRTGGNQPQHF. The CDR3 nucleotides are TGTGCCACCAGAACAGGGGGCAATCAGCCCCAGCATTTT.

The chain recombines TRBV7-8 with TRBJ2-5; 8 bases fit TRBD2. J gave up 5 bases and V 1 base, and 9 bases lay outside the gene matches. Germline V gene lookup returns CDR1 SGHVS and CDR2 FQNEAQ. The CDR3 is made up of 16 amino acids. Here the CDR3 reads CASSLVTGGPWETQYF. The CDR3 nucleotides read TGTGCCAGCAGCTTAGTTACGGGGGGGCCTTGGGAGACCCAGTACTTC.

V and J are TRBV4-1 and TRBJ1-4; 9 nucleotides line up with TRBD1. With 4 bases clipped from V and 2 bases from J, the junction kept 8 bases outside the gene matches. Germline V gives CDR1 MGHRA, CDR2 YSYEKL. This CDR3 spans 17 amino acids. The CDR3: CASSLWDRERTNEKLFF. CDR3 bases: TGCGCCAGCAGCCTGTGGGACAGGGAGAGGACTAATGAAAAACTGTTTTTT.

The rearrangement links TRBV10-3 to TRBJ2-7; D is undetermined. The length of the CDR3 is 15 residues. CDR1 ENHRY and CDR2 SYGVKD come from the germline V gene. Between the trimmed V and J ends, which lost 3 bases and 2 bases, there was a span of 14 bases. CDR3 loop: CAISDRVGRTYEQYF. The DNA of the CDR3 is TGTGCCATCAGTGATCGGGTTGGCAGAACCTACGAGCAGTACTTC.

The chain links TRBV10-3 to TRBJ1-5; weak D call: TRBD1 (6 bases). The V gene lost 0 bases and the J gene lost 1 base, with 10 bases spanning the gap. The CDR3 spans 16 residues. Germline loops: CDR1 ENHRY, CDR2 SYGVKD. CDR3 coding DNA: TGTGCCATCAGTGAGTCAACCCAGGGGAGCAATCAGCCCCAGCATTTT. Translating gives CAISESTQGSNQPQHF.

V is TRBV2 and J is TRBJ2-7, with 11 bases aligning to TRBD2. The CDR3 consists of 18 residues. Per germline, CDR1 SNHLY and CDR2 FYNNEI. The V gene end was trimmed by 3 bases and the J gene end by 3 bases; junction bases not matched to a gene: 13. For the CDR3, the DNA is TGTGCCAGCAGTGATATACGTAGCGGGGGGGCCTATTTCTACGAGCAGTACTTC. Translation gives CASSDIRSGGAYFYEQYF.

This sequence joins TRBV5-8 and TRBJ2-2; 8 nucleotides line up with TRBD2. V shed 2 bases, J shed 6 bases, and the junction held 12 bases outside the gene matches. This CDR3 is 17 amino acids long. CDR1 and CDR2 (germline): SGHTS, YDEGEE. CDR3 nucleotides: TGTGCCAGCAGCTTAGGGATCATAGCGGGGTCCTCCGGGGAGCTGTTTTTT. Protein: CASSLGIIAGSSGELFF.